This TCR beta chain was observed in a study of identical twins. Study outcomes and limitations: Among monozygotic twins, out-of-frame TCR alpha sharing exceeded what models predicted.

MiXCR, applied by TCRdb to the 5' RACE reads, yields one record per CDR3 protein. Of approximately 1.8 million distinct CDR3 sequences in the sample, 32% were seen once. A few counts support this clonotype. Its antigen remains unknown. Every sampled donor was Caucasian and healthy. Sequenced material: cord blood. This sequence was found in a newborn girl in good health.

CDR3 sequence: CASSLAQGSHEQFF. The CDR3 DNA reads TGTGCCAGCAGCTTAGCACAGGGGAGCCATGAGCAGTTCTTC. The chain has TRBV7-8 and TRBJ2-1; 7 bases are shared with TRBD1. The CDR3 totals 14 residues. Germline V gene lookup returns CDR1 SGHVS and CDR2 FQNEAQ. J lost 8 bases, V lost 0 bases, and 4 bases had no gene match.